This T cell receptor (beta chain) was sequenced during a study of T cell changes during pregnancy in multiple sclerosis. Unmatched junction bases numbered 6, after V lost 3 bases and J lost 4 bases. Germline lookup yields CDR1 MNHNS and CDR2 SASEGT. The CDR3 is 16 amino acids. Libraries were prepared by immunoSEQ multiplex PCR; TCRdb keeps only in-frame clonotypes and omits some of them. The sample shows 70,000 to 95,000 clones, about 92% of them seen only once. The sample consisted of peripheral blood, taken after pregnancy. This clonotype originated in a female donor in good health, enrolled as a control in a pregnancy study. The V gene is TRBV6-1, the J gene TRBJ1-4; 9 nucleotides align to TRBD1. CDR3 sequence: CASSDPRDRVNEKLFF. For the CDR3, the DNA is TGTGCCAGCAGTGACCCACGGGACAGGGTTAATGAAAAACTGTTTTTT.